The clone carrying this T cell receptor (beta chain) was counted a few times. Its specificity is not known. The data were obtained in a study of vaccination effects on CD4 cells after COVID-19. Expansion of antigen-specific CD4+ T cells with viral peptide pools was carried out by the ViraFEST assay before sequencing. CD4+ T cell isolation took place after more than eight days of culture. Having tested negative for nucleocapsid antibodies, the vaccine recipients showed no prior SARS-CoV-2 infection. Peptides at roughly 10 ug/ml and IL-2 at 10 IU/ml were added to roughly 2 million PBMC per well. Here immunoSEQ multiplex PCR was the method, and the copy in TCRdb shows in-frame clones only, minus some. The sample includes about 55,000 clones, roughly 70% of them seen just once. Trimming pared 0 bases from V and 4 bases from J, leaving 7 bases between. The germline V gene has CDR1 SGHRS and CDR2 YFSETQ. CDR3 size: 13 residues.

The receptor's source is a human donor who received a COVID-19 vaccine. The V call is TRBV5-1, the J call TRBJ1-2; possible D gene TRBD1, 5 bases. Sequencing used CD4+ T cells from PBMCs cultured with SARS-CoV-2 spike peptides, obtained before COVID-19 vaccination. CDR3 coding DNA: TGCGCCAGCAGCTTGGAGGGGACCTATGGCTACACCTTC. It yields the protein CASSLEGTYGYTF.